The 30 T cell receptor beta chains given below trace back to one sample, sequenced in a study of shared clonotypes between healthy human individuals (TCRdb year 2020). Library preparation used the immunoSEQ multiplex PCR assay. TCRdb stores this immuneACCESS table with in-frame sequences only. Part of the clones is absent; in the studies checked, under half of the shortfall reflects unresolved V genes, and no reason is known for the rest. The sample table holds about 92,000 clones, of which more than 45% were seen once. The top ten constitute more than 13% of the sample. Specimen: PBMCs. The receptors were gathered from a woman in her thirties or forties in good health. Some clones in this sample may be carry-over from other donors' samples.

This clone was detected a few times. The rearrangement links TRBV29-1 to TRBJ2-7; 10 bases are a match to TRBD2. Trimming removed 6 bases from V and 3 bases from J; junction bases left unmatched: 5. This CDR3 has 13 amino acids. The germline V gene has CDR1 SQVTM and CDR2 ANQGSEA. Here the CDR3 reads CSVAGLANYEQYF. In nucleotides, the CDR3 is TGCAGCGTCGCGGGACTAGCGAACTACGAGCAGTACTTC.

This clone was counted many times. The chain couples TRBV5-6 to TRBJ2-7, with 12 bases that match TRBD2. The CDR3 runs 15 residues. After removal of 4 bases from V and 0 bases from J, the junction contained 2 bases not matched to a gene. Per germline, CDR1 SGHDT and CDR2 YYEEEE. CDR3 sequence (DNA): TGTGCCAGCAGCGCACTAGCGGGAGGCTCCTACGAGCAGTACTTC. The encoded protein is CASSALAGGSYEQYF.

This clone was seen repeatedly, ten times or more. V and J are TRBV9 and TRBJ2-6, with 7 bases matching TRBD1. Losses at the gene ends were 3 bases for V and 0 bases for J; bases not matched to a gene: 12. Germline lookup yields CDR1 SGDLS and CDR2 YYNGEE. The CDR3 runs to 19 residues. The CDR3 DNA sequence: TGTGCCAGCAGCGCAAACCGGGACAGTATTAGCTCTGGGGCCAACGTCCTGACTTTC. This encodes CASSANRDSISSGANVLTF.

The chain uses TRBV19 and TRBJ1-5; weak D call: TRBD1 (5 bases). This CDR3 contains 14 residues. Trimming removed 3 bases at V and 3 bases at J, with 9 bases between. CDR1 is LNHDA, CDR2 SQIVND, per germline (reference sequence). The CDR3 nucleotides are TGTGCCAGTAGTATCGAGGACAACAATCAGCCCCAGCATTTT. Its protein is CASSIEDNNQPQHF.

In its sample, this clone was seen once. This is likely an artifact of a read error, given a far larger clone one base away. The J gene is TRBJ2-7, the V gene TRBV7-9; D not certain. Germline CDR1 and CDR2: SEHNR and FQNEAQ (reference sequence). V gave up 7 bases and J gave up 6 bases, with 16 bases separating them. The CDR3 length is 13 residues. The chain's CDR3 is CASNPGTDCEQYF. CDR3 in DNA: TGTGCCAGCAATCCAGGTACAGACTGCGAGCAGTACTTC.

The gene calls are TRBV29-1 and TRBJ2-3; 10 bases agree with TRBD1. This CDR3 comprises 14 residues. V shed 7 bases, J shed 0 bases, and the junction held 4 bases outside the gene matches. CDR1 is SQVTM and CDR2 is ANQGSEA in the germline V gene. CDR3 amino acids: CSDMGQGSTDTQYF. CDR3 sequence (DNA): TGCAGCGACATGGGACAGGGGAGCACAGATACGCAGTATTTT.

A remark on this clone: This CDR3 fails to terminate in the conserved phenylalanine or tryptophan, so it likely reflects a read error. This chain joins TRBV5-1 and TRBJ1-6; D unresolved. Deletions cut 2 bases from V and 7 bases from J, with 10 bases between. The CDR3 covers 14 residues. Germline V CDR1 and CDR2: SGHRS, YFSETQ. The CDR3 DNA is TGCGCCAGCAGCTTTTACAGCCTGAATTCACCCCTCCACTCT. It yields the protein CASSFYSLNSPLHS.

The chain is built from TRBV19 and TRBJ2-5, with D possibly called TRBD1 or TRBD2 (5 bases each). The closer fit of TRBJ2-7 to the DNA end suggests the J call may be wrong. CDR3 length equals 14 residues. From germline, CDR1 is LNHDA and CDR2 SQIVND (reference sequence). The CDR3 DNA is TGTGCCAGTAGTATGGGACGCAGCTCCTACGAGCAGTACTTC. Its protein is CASSMGRSSYEQYF.

This clone was counted a few times. CDR3 residues: CASSFTGSISTDTQYF. CDR3 nucleotides: TGTGCCAGCAGTTTTACAGGGAGCATTAGCACAGATACGCAGTATTTT. The chain recombines TRBV28 with TRBJ2-3, with D possibly TRBD1 on 6 matching bases. V lost 3 bases and J 0 bases, leaving 13 bases between the germline ends. The CDR3 has 16 amino acids. Per the germline V gene, CDR1 is MDHEN and CDR2 is SYDVKM. Filled out from reference TRBV28 and TRBJ2-3, the complete variable domain reads DVKVTQSSRYLVKRTGEKVFLECVQDMDHENMFWYRQDPGLGLRLIYFSYDVKMKEKGDIPEGYSVSREKKERFSLILESASTNQTSMYLCASSFTGSISTDTQYFGPGTRLTVL.

There are many counts of this clone. V and J are TRBV7-9 and TRBJ1-4, with D possibly TRBD1 on 5 matching bases. This CDR3 is built from 15 residues. CDR1 and CDR2 (germline): SEHNR, FQNEAQ (reference sequence). Trimming removed 2 bases from V and 8 bases from J, with 15 bases in between. Written as DNA, the CDR3 is TGTGCCAGCAGCTTACCGAGGTTGTGGGGCGAAAAACTGTTTTTT. Protein sequence: CASSLPRLWGEKLFF.

The chain couples TRBV7-9 to TRBJ1-1; 7 bases are a match to TRBD1. CDR3 size: 14 residues. Germline V CDR1 and CDR2: SEHNR, FQNEAQ (reference sequence). V shed 5 bases, J shed 7 bases, and the junction held 10 bases outside the gene matches. The CDR3 sequence: CASSVDRELGEAFF. The DNA of the CDR3 is TGTGCCAGCAGCGTTGACAGGGAACTTGGTGAAGCTTTCTTT.

Ten or more counts support this clone. This chain connects TRBV4-1 to TRBJ2-7; no reliable D call. Germline values: CDR1 MGHRA, CDR2 YSYEKL. CDR3 size: 12 residues. V was clipped by 1 base and J by 6 bases, with 7 bases between them. CDR3 coding DNA: TGCGCCAGCAGCCAAGTAGGTTCCGAGCAGTACTTC. Translation: CASSQVGSEQYF.

V gene TRBV10-3 combines with J gene TRBJ2-5, with D perhaps given as TRBD1 or TRBD2 (6 bases each). Trimming shortened V by 0 bases and J by 4 bases, and 12 bases separated the two germline ends. Per germline, CDR1 ENHRY and CDR2 SYGVKD. This CDR3 is 15 amino acids long. The CDR3 loop is CAISESEGGRETQYF. The CDR3 DNA is TGTGCCATCAGTGAGTCTGAGGGGGGAAGAGAGACCCAGTACTTC.

This clone was recorded at least ten times. The J gene is TRBJ1-1, the V gene TRBV30; a weak D match, TRBD1 (6 bases). V shed 5 bases and J shed 6 bases, with 13 bases lying between them. CDR1 and CDR2 (germline): GTSNPN, SVGIG (reference sequence). This CDR3 is built from 12 residues. The CDR3 sequence: CAWSWGAAEAFF. The CDR3 DNA is TGTGCCTGGTCCTGGGGGGCCGCTGAAGCTTTCTTT.

This clone was recorded a few times. A read error may be the cause here, since a much bigger clone is one base away. The chain uses TRBV7-2 and TRBJ2-3; 14 positions match TRBD2. V trimming: 4 bases; J trimming: 0 bases; junction bases outside the gene matches: 9. Per germline, CDR1 SGHTA and CDR2 FQGNSA. The CDR3 runs 19 residues. The CDR3 reads CASSSPGTSGRRSTDTQYF. Here the CDR3 DNA reads TGTGCCAGCAGCTCTCCCGGGACTAGCGGGAGACGAAGCACAGATACGCAGTATTTT.

The chain joins TRBV4-3 to TRBJ2-7, with D unresolved. The ends were cut back, 1 base at V and 0 bases at J, with 4 bases in the middle. The length of the CDR3 is 13 residues. The V gene's germline CDR1 is LGHNA and CDR2 YSLEER. In DNA, the CDR3 is TGCGCCAGCAGCCAAGGAGACTCCTACGAGCAGTACTTC. Its translation is CASSQGDSYEQYF.

The chain combines TRBV5-1 with TRBJ1-4; D possibly corresponds to TRBD1 (6 bases). Germline V gene data show CDR1 as SGHRS and CDR2 as YFSETQ. The CDR3 contains 14 residues. Between the trimmed V and J ends, which lost 1 base and 8 bases, there was a span of 12 bases. The CDR3 bases are TGCGCCAGCAGCTTGAATTCACAGGGAGAAAAACTGTTTTTT. Translated, it gives CASSLNSQGEKLFF.

This clone occurred once. V and J are TRBV7-8 and TRBJ2-4; D remains unclear. The germline V gene encodes CDR1 SGHVS and CDR2 FQNEAQ. V lost 2 bases and J lost 1, with 6 bases in between. The CDR3 spans 14 residues. CDR3 loop: CASSLTAAKNIQYF. The CDR3 DNA sequence: TGTGCCAGCAGCTTAACGGCGGCCAAAAACATTCAGTACTTC.

The table lists this clone with many counts. The gene calls are TRBV7-3 and TRBJ2-5; possibly TRBD2 for D (5 bases). The V gene's germline CDR1 is SGHTA and CDR2 FQGTGA. The CDR3 spans 13 residues. The ends were cut back, 2 bases at V and 5 bases at J, with 9 bases in the middle. CDR3 region: CASSLLPGETQYF. CDR3 coding DNA: TGTGCCAGCAGCTTACTTCCGGGGGAGACCCAGTACTTC.

The genes are TRBV5-1 and TRBJ2-5; D is perhaps TRBD2 (6 bases). Germline V gives CDR1 SGHRS, CDR2 YFSETQ. V was clipped by 2 bases and J by 7 bases, with 18 bases between them. The CDR3 loop spans 15 amino acids. CDR3 bases: TGCGCCAGCAGCTTTGACCCAGCGGGTGCGGGGACCCAGTACTTC. This translates into CASSFDPAGAGTQYF.

This clone was counted once. The V gene is TRBV6-6, the J gene TRBJ2-1; 7 nucleotides agree with TRBD2. V lost 2 bases, J lost 14 bases, and 15 bases stayed unmatched. Germline CDR1 and CDR2: MNHNY and SVGAGI (reference sequence). This CDR3 spans 15 amino acids. CDR3 residues: CASSYGATSLGGEFF. In nucleotides, the CDR3 is TGTGCCAGCAGTTACGGGGCGACTAGCCTCGGAGGGGAGTTCTTC.

This clone occurred a few times. The V gene is TRBV7-2, the J gene TRBJ2-1; D could derive from TRBD1 or TRBD2 (5 bases each). CDR1 is SGHTA, CDR2 FQGNSA, per germline. V gave up 3 bases and J gave up 5 bases, with 14 bases separating them. The CDR3 totals 15 residues. The CDR3 here is CASSFRTGADNEQFF. In DNA form, the CDR3 reads TGTGCCAGCAGCTTCCGGACTGGGGCTGACAATGAGCAGTTCTTC.

This clone has only a few counts. This sequence joins TRBV2 and TRBJ2-7, with 10 bases matching TRBD1. The J segment lost 4 bases and the V segment lost 6 bases, leaving 12 bases of the junction unmatched. The CDR3 sequence is 16 residues long. Germline CDR1 reads SNHLY; CDR2 reads FYNNEI. In nucleotides, the CDR3 is TGTGCCAGCAGAGCAAGCCGGACAGGGGGAGTTTACGAGCAGTACTTC. This encodes CASRASRTGGVYEQYF.

This clone is judged medium-sized (0.01 to 0.1%). This CDR3 is also generated by other DNA sequences in the sample. This chain links TRBV15 with TRBJ2-5, with no clear D. Gene TRBJ2-7 matches the end of the DNA better, so the J call may be wrong. CDR1 and CDR2 (germline): LNHNV, YYDKDF (reference sequence). The CDR3 spans 12 residues. The CDR3 bases are TGTGCCACCAGCAGAGATGAGGACGAGCAGTACTTC. Translated: CATSRDEDEQYF.

This clone has more than one count but fewer than ten. The chain is built from TRBV2 and TRBJ1-5; possible D gene TRBD1, 6 bases. The CDR3 consists of 14 residues. Germline CDR1 reads SNHLY; CDR2 reads FYNNEI. The V end lost 9 bases, the J end lost 4 bases, and 16 bases lay between the germline ends. CDR3 amino acids: CASQGRALNQPQHF. The CDR3 DNA sequence: TGTGCCAGTCAGGGGCGGGCCTTGAATCAGCCCCAGCATTTT.

As for this clone: One base separates it from a far larger clone, so it is likely a read error. The rearrangement joins TRBV15 to TRBJ1-2, with a weak D call TRBD1 (6 bases). CDR1 is LNHNV, CDR2 YYDKDF, per germline (reference sequence). The CDR3 runs to 16 residues. The chain's CDR3 is CATSRDPWGGAVGHTF. CDR3 bases: TGTGCCACCAGCAGGGACCCGTGGGGGGGCGCCGTTGGCCACACCTTC.

The CDR3 DNA sequence: TGCGCCAGCAGTGCCCTACTAGCGGGAGAAGGAGAGACCCAGTACTTC. This gives the protein CASSALLAGEGETQYF. V is TRBV10-2 and J is TRBJ2-5; 11 bases align to TRBD2. The germline gives CDR1 WSHSY, CDR2 SAAADI. This CDR3 contains 16 residues. With V trimmed by 4 bases and J by 4 bases, 8 bases remained unmatched.

This sequence joins TRBV7-9 and TRBJ2-7; no definite D call. V lost 5 bases and J 5 bases, leaving 13 bases between the germline ends. Germline V gene lookup returns CDR1 SEHNR and CDR2 FQNEAQ (reference sequence). The CDR3 runs to 13 residues. DNA for the CDR3: TGTGCCAGCAGCCCCTCGGGCATCCACGAGCAGTACTTC. The encoded protein is CASSPSGIHEQYF.

The V gene is TRBV4-2, the J gene TRBJ2-3, with 9 positions matching TRBD2. Per the germline V gene, CDR1 is LGHNA and CDR2 is YNFKEQ. V shed 6 bases and J 2 bases; nucleotides not matched to a gene: 6. This CDR3 region has 15 residues. CDR3 in DNA: TGTGCCAGCAGACCGACTAGCGGCTCCACAGATACGCAGTATTTT. Protein product: CASRPTSGSTDTQYF.

The V call is TRBV19, the J call TRBJ1-1; 7 nucleotides match TRBD1. J was trimmed by 1 base and V by 5 bases; bases with no gene match: 7. Per the germline V gene, CDR1 is LNHDA and CDR2 is SQIVND (reference sequence). This CDR3 is built from 15 residues. The DNA of the CDR3 is TGTGCCAGTAGTTCCCGGACAGGCCGGAACACTGAAGCTTTCTTT. Its protein is CASSSRTGRNTEAFF.